This T cell receptor beta chain was retrieved from a study of shared clonotypes between healthy human individuals. Study results and limitations: A small donor pool kept down the genetic and exposure-history diversity that was represented. Blood alone was sampled, and tissue repertoires likely differ.

Donors included only healthy HIV-negative adults lacking recent acute infections or vaccinations. Researchers drew on roughly 82 million PBMCs for genomic DNA from unsorted samples. This clone came up a few times. The antigen is unknown. Repertoires were generated with immunoSEQ multiplex PCR, while TCRdb's copy carries only in-frame clones and drops some. Among 400,000 to 600,000 clones listed, around 79% were seen once. The CDR3 contains 14 residues. With 4 bases clipped from V and 5 bases from J, the junction kept 9 bases outside the gene matches. Germline loops: CDR1 GTSNPN, CDR2 SVGIG (reference sequence).

The origin of this receptor is a middle-aged woman in good health. Some clones in this sample may be carry-over from other donors' samples. The sequencing input was PBMCs. The chain uses TRBV30 and TRBJ1-1; 8 bases match TRBD1. DNA for the CDR3: TGTGCCTGGACAGGGGGCGCGGCCGTAACTGAAGCTTTCTTT. It is translated as CAWTGGAAVTEAFF. The full variable domain, rest sourced from reference TRBV30 and TRBJ1-1, is SQTIHQWPATLVQPVGSPLSLECTVEGTSNPNLYWYRQAAGRGLQLLFYSVGIGQISSEVPQNLSASRPQDRQFILSSKKLLLSDSGFYLCAWTGGAAVTEAFFGQGTRLTVV.